The clone carrying this TCR beta chain was detected a few times. Its antigen remains unknown. Trimming cost V 1 base and J 7 bases, with 8 bases left between them. Germline-derived CDR1 and CDR2 are LNHDA and SQIVND (reference sequence). The CDR3 totals 14 residues. Regarding treatment: approximately 9-day PBMC culture with coronavirus spike peptide pools or control peptides (ViraFEST assay). At the Johns Hopkins FTIC core, DNA taken from cultured CD4+ T cells was sequenced by way of the Oncomine TCR Beta short-read assay. Genomic DNA was isolated from CD4+ T cells that had been cultured. MiXCR was run by TCRdb on the PCR reads, yielding one entry per CDR3 protein. The table records under 11,000 distinct CDR3 sequences, roughly 37% of them present only once. This sample is part of a study of vaccination and CD4 T cells after COVID-19. Study results and caveats: Convalescent patients had a median about 88% of post-vaccine SARS-CoV-2-reactive clones that were detected only after vaccination, not before it.

Sequencing input: CD4+ T cells from blood, cultured in vitro. V usage is TRBV19 and J usage is TRBJ1-6, with D hard to call. This receptor was taken from a human donor who had recovered from COVID-19. The CDR3 region is CASSIAAANSPLHF. The CDR3 coding sequence is TGTGCCAGTAGTATAGCGGCAGCAAATTCACCCCTCCACTTT.